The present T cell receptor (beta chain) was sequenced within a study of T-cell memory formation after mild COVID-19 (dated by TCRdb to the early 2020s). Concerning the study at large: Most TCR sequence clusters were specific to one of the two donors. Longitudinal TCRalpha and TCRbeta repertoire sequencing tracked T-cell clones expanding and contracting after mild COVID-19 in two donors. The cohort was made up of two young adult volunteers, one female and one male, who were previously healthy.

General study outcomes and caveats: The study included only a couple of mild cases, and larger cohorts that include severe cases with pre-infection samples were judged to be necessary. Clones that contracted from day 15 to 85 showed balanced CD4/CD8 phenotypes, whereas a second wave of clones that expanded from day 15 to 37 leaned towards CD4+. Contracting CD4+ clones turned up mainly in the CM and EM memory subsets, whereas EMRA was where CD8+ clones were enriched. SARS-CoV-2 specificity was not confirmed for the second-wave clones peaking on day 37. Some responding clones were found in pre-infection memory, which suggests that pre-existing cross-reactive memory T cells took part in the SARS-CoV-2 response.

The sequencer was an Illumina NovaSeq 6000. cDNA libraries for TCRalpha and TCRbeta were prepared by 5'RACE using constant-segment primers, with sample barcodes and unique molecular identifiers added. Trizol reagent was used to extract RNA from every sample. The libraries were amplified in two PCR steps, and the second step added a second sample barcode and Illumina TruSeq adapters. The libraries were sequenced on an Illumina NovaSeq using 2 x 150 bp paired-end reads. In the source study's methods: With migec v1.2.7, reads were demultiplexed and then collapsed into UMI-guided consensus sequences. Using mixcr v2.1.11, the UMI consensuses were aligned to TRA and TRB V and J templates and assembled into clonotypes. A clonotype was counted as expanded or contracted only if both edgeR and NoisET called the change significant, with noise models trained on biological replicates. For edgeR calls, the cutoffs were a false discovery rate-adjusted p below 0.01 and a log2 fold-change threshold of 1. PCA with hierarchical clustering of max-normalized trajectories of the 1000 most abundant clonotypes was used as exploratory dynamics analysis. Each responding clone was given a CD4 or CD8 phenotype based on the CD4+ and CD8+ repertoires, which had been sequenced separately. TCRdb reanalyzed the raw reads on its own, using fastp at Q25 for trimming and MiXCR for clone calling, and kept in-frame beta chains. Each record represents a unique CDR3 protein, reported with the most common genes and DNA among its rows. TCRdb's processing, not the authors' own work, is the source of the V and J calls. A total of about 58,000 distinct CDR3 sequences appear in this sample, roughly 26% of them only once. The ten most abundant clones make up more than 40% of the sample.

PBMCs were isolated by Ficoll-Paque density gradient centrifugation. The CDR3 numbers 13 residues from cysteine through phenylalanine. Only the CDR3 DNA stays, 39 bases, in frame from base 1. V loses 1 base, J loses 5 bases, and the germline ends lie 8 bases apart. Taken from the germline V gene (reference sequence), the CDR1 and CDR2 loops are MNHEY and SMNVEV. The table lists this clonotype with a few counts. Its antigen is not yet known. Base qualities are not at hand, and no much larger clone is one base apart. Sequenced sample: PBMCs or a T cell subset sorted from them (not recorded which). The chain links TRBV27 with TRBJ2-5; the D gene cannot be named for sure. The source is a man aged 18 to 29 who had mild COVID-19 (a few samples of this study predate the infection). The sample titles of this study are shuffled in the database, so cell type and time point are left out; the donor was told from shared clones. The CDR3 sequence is CASSLFGGETQYF. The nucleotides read TGTGCCAGCAGTTTATTCGGTGGGGAGACCCAGTACTTC.